This paragraph covers one T cell receptor (beta chain) sequence. Its antigen is unknown. Given a much more abundant clone one base away, this may be a read error. The sample comes from a study of T cells in Graves' hyperthyroidism and ophthalmopathy (dated by TCRdb to between 2018 and 2021). Concerning the study at large: Peripheral blood was sampled at the time of initial diagnosis, prior to any treatment. TCR Vbeta CDR3 sequencing of approximately 140 peripheral blood samples (over 40 ophthalmopathy, some 75 hyperthyroidism and roughly 17 progressor patients) is reported in the paper. After sampling, hyperthyroidism patients received methimazole starting at 30 mg daily, and ophthalmopathy patients received high-dose intravenous methylprednisolone. A discovery cohort of roughly 100 patients, about 44 with Graves' ophthalmopathy and under 60 with stable Graves' hyperthyroidism, was used to find distinguishing TCR V-J signatures. For training and testing, the 80 to 100 patients in the discovery cohort were randomly divided in a 7:3 ratio. Prospective prediction of ophthalmopathy was tested in an independent validation cohort consisting of 18 to 20 hyperthyroidism patients and some 15 patients who later progressed to ophthalmopathy. In addition, the study compared T-cell repertoires in thyroid tissue and in blood from five to seven Graves' hyperthyroidism patients. Summary of the overall study and its limitations: No statistical method was used to set the sample size in advance, and investigators knew the group allocation. In validation, the model predicted progression to ophthalmopathy with 65% to 71% sensitivity and over 72% specificity, a median of 6.5 months before onset. A model built on a 13 V-J signature distinguished ophthalmopathy from stable hyperthyroidism, reaching about 88% sensitivity and around 81% specificity in cross-validation and 80%/75% in testing. Most expanded thyroid clonotypes (frequency above 0.001) were also detected in blood, suggesting blood repertoires may reflect thyroid immune responses.

CDR1 and CDR2, looked up from the germline V gene (reference sequence), are MNHEY and SMNVEV. From the cysteine through the phenylalanine, the CDR3 covers 13 amino acids. Only the CDR3 DNA is retained, 39 bases long and in frame from the first base. V is reduced by 2 bases and J by 1 base, leaving a spacing of 4 bases between them. The TCR beta CDR3 regions were amplified from RNA transcripts. A first-round RT-PCR of the TCR CDR3 used the HTBI primer set with the Qiagen OneStep RT-PCR kit. The libraries were constructed in a second round of multiplex PCR and then size-selected and purified. Sequencing of the libraries was done on an Illumina HiSeq2000 using paired-end 100 bp reads. The original pipeline was this. SOAPnuke was used to process the raw data, throwing out any read that contained adapters or uncalled bases, had a mean Phred below 15, or lacked an exact constant-primer or identifier match. COPE v1.2.5 was used to merge high-quality paired reads, and clonotypes were defined as unique nucleotide sequences. MiTCR v1.1 was used to align the clonotypes against IMGT TRBV, TRBD and TRBJ reference segments. Only V-J combinations with frequency above 0.0001, covering roughly 99% of repertoires, were analysed. The TCS score was defined as the ratio of F50 (clonal expansion) to E x V (chaos), calculated using BLOSUM62-based TCRdist between CDR3 peptides within each V-J. Welch's t-statistics and random forest reduced just over 500 V-J features to fewer than 15, which were used in a naive Bayes classifier (R e1071). Using fastp at Q25 and MiXCR, TCRdb reprocessed the public reads and kept productive beta chains. Entries that share a CDR3 protein sequence are merged under the most common genes and DNA. TCRdb assigned the V and J calls; the authors' analysis was not used. For this sample the table gives over 450,000 distinct CDR3 sequences, of which 17% were detected only once. The ten largest clones represent roughly 18% of the sample.

Moderately to severely active disease, a Clinical Activity Score of at least 3, a NOSPECS grade of at least 4, and a duration under 3 months were present in ophthalmopathy patients. The study excluded patients with uncontrolled infections, other autoimmune diseases, pregnancy or lactation. Clinical symptoms, serum thyroxine and TRAb, thyroid ultrasound, and orbital computed tomography formed the basis for the diagnoses. Ficoll-Paque density gradient centrifugation was used to isolate PBMCs from 8 to 10 ml of fresh peripheral blood. Trizol reagent was used to extract total RNA, and RNA quality was then checked on an Agilent 2100 Bioanalyzer.

Sequencing used blood. The sequence was collected from a woman aged 18-29 years with Graves' ophthalmopathy. The sequence links TRBV27 to TRBJ2-3; confidence is insufficient to name the D gene. The DNA is TGTGCCAGCAGTTTAATGGGCACAGATACGCAGTATTTT. It codes for CASSLMGTDTQYF.